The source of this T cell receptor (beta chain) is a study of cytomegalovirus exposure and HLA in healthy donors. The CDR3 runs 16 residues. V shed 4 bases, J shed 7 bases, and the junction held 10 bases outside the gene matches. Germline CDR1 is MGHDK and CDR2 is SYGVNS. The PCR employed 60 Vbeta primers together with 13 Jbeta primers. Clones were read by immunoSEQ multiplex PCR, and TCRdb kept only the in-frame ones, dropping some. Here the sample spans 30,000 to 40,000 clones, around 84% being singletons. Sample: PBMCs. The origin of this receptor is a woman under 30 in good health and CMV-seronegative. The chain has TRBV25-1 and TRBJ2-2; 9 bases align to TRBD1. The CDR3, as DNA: TGTGCCAGCAGTGCACCGCCGGGACAGGGCGGCGGGGAGCTGTTTTTT. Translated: CASSAPPGQGGGELFF.